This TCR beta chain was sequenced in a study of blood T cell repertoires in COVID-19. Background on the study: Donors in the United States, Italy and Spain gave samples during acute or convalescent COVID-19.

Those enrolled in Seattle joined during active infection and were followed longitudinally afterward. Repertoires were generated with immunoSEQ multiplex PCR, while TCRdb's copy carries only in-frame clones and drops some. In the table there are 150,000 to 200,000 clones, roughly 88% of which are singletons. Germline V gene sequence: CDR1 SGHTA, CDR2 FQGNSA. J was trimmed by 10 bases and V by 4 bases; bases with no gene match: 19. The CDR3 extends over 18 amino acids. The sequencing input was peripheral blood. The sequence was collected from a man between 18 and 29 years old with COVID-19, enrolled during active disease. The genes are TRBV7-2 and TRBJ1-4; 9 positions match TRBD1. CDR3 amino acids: CASSSYRTGGGDFGKLFF. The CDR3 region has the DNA TGTGCCAGCAGCTCATATCGCACAGGGGGCGGAGATTTCGGAAAACTGTTTTTT.